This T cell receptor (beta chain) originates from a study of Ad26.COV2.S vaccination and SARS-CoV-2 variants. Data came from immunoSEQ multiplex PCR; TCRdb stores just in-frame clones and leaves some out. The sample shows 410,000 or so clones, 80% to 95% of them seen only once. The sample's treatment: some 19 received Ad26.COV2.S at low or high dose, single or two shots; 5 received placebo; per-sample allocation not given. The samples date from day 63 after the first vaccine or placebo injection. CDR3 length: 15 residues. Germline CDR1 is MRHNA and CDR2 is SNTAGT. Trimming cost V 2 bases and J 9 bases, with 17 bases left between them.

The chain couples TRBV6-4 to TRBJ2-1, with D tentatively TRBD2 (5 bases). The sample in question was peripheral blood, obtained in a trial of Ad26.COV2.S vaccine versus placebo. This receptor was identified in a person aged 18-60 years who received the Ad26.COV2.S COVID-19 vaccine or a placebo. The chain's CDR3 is CASSDQKAGLGEQFF. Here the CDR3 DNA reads TGTGCCAGCAGTGACCAAAAGGCGGGTCTGGGTGAGCAGTTCTTC.